This passage covers 29 T cell receptor beta chains from one sample sequenced in a study of cytomegalovirus exposure and HLA in healthy donors. The PCR contained 60 Vbeta and 13 Jbeta primers. Assay: immunoSEQ multiplex PCR; the TCRdb copy retains only in-frame clones and omits some. The sample comprises more than 130,000 clones, 76% of which are singletons, and 3.5% to 5% rests with the top ten. The sequencing input was PBMCs. The receptors were sampled from a man aged 18 to 29 in good health and CMV-seronegative.

This rearrangement joins TRBV6-5 to TRBJ1-4; a weak D match, TRBD1 (6 bases). Between the trimmed V and J ends, which lost 8 bases and 4 bases, there was a span of 17 bases. CDR1 and CDR2 from the germline V gene are MNHEY and SVGAGI. This CDR3 is 15 amino acids long. CDR3 DNA: TGTGCCAGCGGGTGGGGGGGCGGAATTAATGAAAAACTGTTTTTT. Its protein product is CASGWGGGINEKLFF.

With respect to this clone: Different DNA sequences within this sample yield the same CDR3. The rearrangement uses TRBV28 and TRBJ2-3, with 10 bases aligning to TRBD2. The CDR3 spans 15 residues. The germline V gene has CDR1 MDHEN and CDR2 SYDVKM. The V and J ends lost 6 bases and 1 base, in that order; junction bases with no gene match: 4. CDR3 DNA: TGTGCCAGCAGCCTCGGGACTAGCGGCACAGATACGCAGTATTTT. Translation gives CASSLGTSGTDTQYF.

This clone has only one observation. The J gene is TRBJ2-5, the V gene TRBV7-9; a weak D match, TRBD1 (5 bases). The CDR3 has 14 residues. Deletions cut 5 bases from V and 4 bases from J, with 14 bases between. Germline CDR1 is SEHNR and CDR2 is FQNEAQ (reference sequence). The CDR3 reads CASSRSPGRETQYF. The CDR3 nucleotides read TGTGCCAGCAGCCGATCCCCAGGGCGAGAGACCCAGTACTTC.

The genes are TRBV5-1 and TRBJ1-5, with TRBD1 matching over 7 bases. J lost 4 bases, V lost 8 bases, and 6 bases had no gene match. Germline V gene lookup returns CDR1 SGHRS and CDR2 YFSETQ. This CDR3 region has 13 residues. The CDR3 loop is CARTGAINQPQHF. CDR3 bases: TGCGCCAGAACAGGGGCTATAAATCAGCCCCAGCATTTT.

In this sample, this clone turned up once. The chain joins TRBV27 to TRBJ1-1; D is uncertain. Germline V gives CDR1 MNHEY, CDR2 SMNVEV (reference sequence). Trimming removed 5 bases from V and 6 bases from J, with 13 bases in between. CDR3 size: 13 residues. The chain's CDR3 is CASSVAGFSEAFF. In nucleotides, the CDR3 is TGTGCCAGCAGTGTCGCGGGGTTTTCTGAAGCTTTCTTT.

The chain joins TRBV11-3 to TRBJ2-5; 8 positions match TRBD1. The DNA matches TRBJ2-7 better at its end, which makes the J call doubtful. Germline-derived CDR1 and CDR2 are SGHNT and YENEEA. The CDR3 has 14 residues. DNA of the CDR3: TGTGCCAGCAGCTTAGGTACAGGGGGCTACGAGCAGTACTTC. Translation: CASSLGTGGYEQYF.

The chain uses TRBV2 and TRBJ2-1; no clear D gene. Germline V lookup: CDR1 SNHLY, CDR2 FYNNEI. The CDR3 contains 11 residues. With 6 bases removed from V and 10 bases from J, the gap between germline ends came to 10 bases. CDR3 nucleotides: TGTGCCAGCAGCGCTTTAGTCGAGCAGTTCTTC. Its translation: CASSALVEQFF.

A single count supports this clone. The chain recombines TRBV19 with TRBJ1-4; D unresolved. This CDR3 spans 16 amino acids. Trimming left V 6 bases short and J 0 bases short, with 14 bases between. CDR1 and CDR2 (germline): LNHDA, SQIVND (reference sequence). CDR3 sequence (DNA): TGTGCCAGTAGAACAGATTACACCTCAACTAATGAAAAACTGTTTTTT. Translating it yields CASRTDYTSTNEKLFF.

This chain joins TRBV30 and TRBJ2-3, with 7 bases fitting TRBD2. From germline, CDR1 is GTSNPN and CDR2 SVGIG (reference sequence). The J segment lost 1 base and the V segment lost 5 bases, leaving 15 bases of the junction unmatched. CDR3 length equals 17 residues. The CDR3 bases are TGTGCCTGGGGACCCGGTTGGGGGACTACCGGCACAGATACGCAGTATTTT. It codes for CAWGPGWGTTGTDTQYF. Together with reference TRBV30 and TRBJ2-3, the CDR3 gives the full variable domain: SQTIHQWPATLVQPVGSPLSLECTVEGTSNPNLYWYRQAAGRGLQLLFYSVGIGQISSEVPQNLSASRPQDRQFILSSKKLLLSDSGFYLCAWGPGWGTTGTDTQYFGPGTRLTVL.

The chain has TRBV5-1 and TRBJ1-1, with unresolved D. Germline V gene data show CDR1 as SGHRS and CDR2 as YFSETQ. CDR3 length: 14 residues. V was trimmed by 0 bases and J by 1 base, leaving 7 bases between them. CDR3 region: CASSLEVANTEAFF. DNA for the CDR3: TGCGCCAGCAGCTTGGAAGTGGCGAACACTGAAGCTTTCTTT. Using reference TRBV5-1 and TRBJ1-1 for the parts outside the CDR3, the full variable domain is KAGVTQTPRYLIKTRGQQVTLSCSPISGHRSVSWYQQTPGQGLQFLFEYFSETQRNKGNFPGRFSGRQFSNSRSEMNVSTLELGDSALYLCASSLEVANTEAFFGQGTRLTVV.

In this sample, this clone turned up once. The V call is TRBV23-1, the J call TRBJ1-3; maybe TRBD1 (5 bases). TRBV23-1 is reported as an ORF; its role is uncertain. V lost 1 base, J lost 4 bases, and 14 bases lay in between. The CDR3 has 16 amino acids. CDR3 residues: CASSQLEVGQGNTIYF. In DNA form, the CDR3 reads TGCGCCAGCAGTCAATTAGAGGTGGGGCAAGGAAACACCATATATTTT.

The V gene is TRBV12-2, the J gene TRBJ2-3; TRBD2, the table's D call, was not compared with the DNA. TRBV12-2 is a recognized pseudogene. This CDR3 is 18 amino acids long. CDR3 sequence: CASRPPEGWRELPDTQYF. The DNA of the CDR3 is TGTGCAAGTCGCCCCCCGGAAGGGTGGCGGGAGCTACCAGATACGCAGTATTTT.

The CDR3 sequence is CASSPGQGAQEQFF. The CDR3 bases are TGTGCCAGCAGCCCAGGACAGGGGGCTCAGGAGCAGTTCTTC. This chain connects TRBV7-6 to TRBJ2-1; 11 nucleotides align to TRBD1. The trim removed 5 bases at V and 10 bases at J, leaving 7 bases unmatched. The CDR3 spans 14 residues. Germline values: CDR1 SGHVS, CDR2 FNYEAQ.

V usage is TRBV19 and J usage is TRBJ1-2, with 8 bases fitting TRBD1. Unmatched junction bases numbered 6, after V lost 1 base and J lost 8 bases. This CDR3 comprises 14 residues. CDR1 and CDR2 (germline): LNHDA, SQIVND (reference sequence). CDR3 bases: TGTGCCAGTAGTATAGGGACAGGGAGATGGGGCTACACCTTC. Translating it yields CASSIGTGRWGYTF.

This chain joins TRBV9 and TRBJ2-5; tentatively, D is TRBD1 (6 bases). The CDR3 is made up of 14 amino acids. V dropped 4 bases and J dropped 5 bases, with 15 bases sitting between them. Germline CDR1 SGDLS, CDR2 YYNGEE. In DNA form, the CDR3 reads TGTGCCAGCAGCAAGGTGGGGCAGGGGGAGACCCAGTACTTC. Residues: CASSKVGQGETQYF. Full variable domain (missing parts from reference TRBV9 and TRBJ2-5): DSGVTQTPKHLITATGQRVTLRCSPRSGDLSVYWYQQSLDQGLQFLIQYYNGEERAKGNILERFSAQQFPDLHSELNLSSLELGDSALYFCASSKVGQGETQYFGPGTRLLVL.

The rearrangement uses TRBV6-5 and TRBJ2-7; a weak D match, TRBD2 (5 bases). The germline V and J ends were trimmed by 0 bases and 7 bases, with 10 bases remaining between them. The CDR3 loop spans 13 amino acids. The V gene's germline CDR1 is MNHEY and CDR2 SVGAGI. CDR3 nucleotides: TGTGCCAGCAGTTACTCAAAGGGCGGGGAGCAGTACTTC. Amino acids: CASSYSKGGEQYF.

This clone was detected a few times. The chain combines TRBV19 with TRBJ2-1, with TRBD2 matching 8 bases. This CDR3 comprises 16 residues. With V trimmed by 3 bases and J by 4 bases, 8 bases remained unmatched. Germline CDR1 reads LNHDA; CDR2 reads SQIVND (reference sequence). The CDR3, as DNA: TGTGCCAGTAGTATTTCGTCGGGGGGGATATACAATGAGCAGTTCTTC. Amino acids: CASSISSGGIYNEQFF. Drawing the rest from reference TRBV19 and TRBJ2-1, the complete variable domain is DGGITQSPKYLFRKEGQNVTLSCEQNLNHDAMYWYRQDPGQGLRLIYYSQIVNDFQKGDIAEGYSVSREKKESFPLTVTSAQKNPTAFYLCASSISSGGIYNEQFFGPGTRLTVL.

The chain employs TRBV7-6 and TRBJ2-3; D perhaps matches TRBD2 (5 bases). V was trimmed by 3 bases and J by 10 bases, leaving 17 bases between them. CDR3 size: 14 residues. Germline values: CDR1 SGHVS, CDR2 FNYEAQ. The CDR3 spells CASSLQSLASAQYF. The CDR3 nucleotides are TGTGCCAGCAGCTTGCAAAGCCTAGCATCGGCGCAGTATTTT.

The CDR3 here is CASSGTGSTYNEQFF. The CDR3 DNA is TGTGCCAGCAGTGGGACAGGGAGCACCTACAATGAGCAGTTCTTC. The rearrangement uses TRBV13 and TRBJ2-1; TRBD1 aligns across 9 bases. The CDR3 contains 15 residues. V shed 6 bases, J shed 2 bases, and the junction held 5 bases outside the gene matches. From germline, CDR1 is PRHDT and CDR2 FYEKMQ (reference sequence).

This clone was seen a few times. The chain employs TRBV18 and TRBJ1-3; D is unresolved. The CDR3 runs 14 residues. Germline V gene data show CDR1 as KGHSH and CDR2 as LQKENI. Trimming cost V 6 bases and J 0 bases, with 9 bases left between them. The CDR3 region is CASSVDFSGNTIYF. The CDR3 bases are TGTGCCAGCTCGGTGGACTTCTCTGGAAACACCATATATTTT.

V usage is TRBV7-9 and J usage is TRBJ2-3; TRBD2 might be the D (5 bases). This CDR3 region has 14 residues. V was trimmed by 5 bases and J by 5 bases, leaving 14 bases between them. Germline CDR1 and CDR2: SEHNR and FQNEAQ (reference sequence). DNA for the CDR3: TGTGCCAGCAGCCCCTCGACTGGAGGAGATACGCAGTATTTT. This encodes CASSPSTGGDTQYF.

The chain has TRBV7-2 and TRBJ2-3, with D perhaps matching TRBD1 (5 bases). There are 17 residues in the CDR3. V was trimmed by 7 bases and J by 10 bases, leaving 30 bases between them. Germline V gives CDR1 SGHTA, CDR2 FQGNSA. CDR3 nucleotide sequence: TGTGCCAGCATGGGGTTCCGCACAGGCTCCCGGTCAGTTCCGCAGTATTTT. This translates into CASMGFRTGSRSVPQYF.

V usage is TRBV7-9 and J usage is TRBJ2-1, with D maybe TRBD2 (5 bases). This CDR3 comprises 12 residues. Between the trimmed V and J ends, which lost 4 bases and 6 bases, there was a span of 7 bases. Per germline, CDR1 SEHNR and CDR2 FQNEAQ (reference sequence). CDR3 bases: TGTGCCAGCAGCTCCCGGGGCAATGAGCAGTTCTTC. Residues: CASSSRGNEQFF.

A single count supports this clone. This rearrangement joins TRBV4-2 to TRBJ1-1; tentatively, D is TRBD1 (6 bases). CDR3 size: 15 residues. Trimming cost V 5 bases and J 1 base, with 14 bases left between them. Germline CDR1 LGHNA, CDR2 YNFKEQ. The CDR3 sequence: CASSSTGTANTEAFF. Written as DNA, the CDR3 is TGTGCCAGCAGCTCTACAGGGACGGCGAACACTGAAGCTTTCTTT.

This chain links TRBV5-1 with TRBJ2-3, with 10 bases identical to TRBD2. CDR1 and CDR2 from the germline V gene are SGHRS and YFSETQ. Trimming took 1 base from V and 0 from J; bases not matched to a gene: 5. The CDR3 is 17 residues long. The CDR3, as DNA: TGCGCCAGCAGCTTGCTACCGGGACTAGCGAGCACAGATACGCAGTATTTT. This translates into CASSLLPGLASTDTQYF.

The chain uses TRBV7-9 and TRBJ2-1; 9 nucleotides agree with TRBD2. Losses at the gene ends were 3 bases for V and 2 bases for J; bases not matched to a gene: 5. CDR3 length: 16 amino acids. Germline lookup yields CDR1 SEHNR and CDR2 FQNEAQ (reference sequence). CDR3 residues: CASSFAGGRTYNEQFF. CDR3 nucleotides: TGTGCCAGCAGCTTCGCGGGAGGGAGGACCTACAATGAGCAGTTCTTC.

The DNA for the CDR3 is TGTGCCAGCAGCCGAAAACCAGGGGCAGAAGAGACCCAGTACTTC. Translated: CASSRKPGAEETQYF. The V call is TRBV7-6, the J call TRBJ2-5, with D perhaps matching TRBD1 (6 bases). The V gene's germline CDR1 is SGHVS and CDR2 FNYEAQ. The length of the CDR3 is 15 residues. Trimming pared 5 bases from V and 3 bases from J, leaving 16 bases between.

The rearrangement links TRBV19 to TRBJ1-2; TRBD1 aligns across 10 bases. The V gene's germline CDR1 is LNHDA and CDR2 SQIVND (reference sequence). V was pared by 6 bases and J by 4 bases, with 8 bases of the junction left unmatched. This CDR3 has 15 residues. CDR3 in DNA: TGTGCCAGTAGGGACCGGGACAGGGGACTCTATGGCTACACCTTC. Amino acids: CASRDRDRGLYGYTF.

The gene calls are TRBV2 and TRBJ1-3; D might be TRBD1 (5 bases). Germline CDR1 and CDR2: SNHLY and FYNNEI. This CDR3 contains 16 residues. Trimming cost V 1 base and J 0 bases, with 10 bases left between them. CDR3 sequence reads: CASSEGGEGSGNTIYF. As DNA, the CDR3 is TGTGCCAGCAGTGAAGGGGGGGAAGGCTCTGGAAACACCATATATTTT.